This entry is about one T cell receptor beta chain. What it binds is not known. Sequencing was performed with immunoSEQ multiplex PCR; in TCRdb, only in-frame clones are kept and a portion is missing. The repertoire holds some 180,000 clones, with approximately 90% as singletons. The sample comes from a study of T cell responses to AZD1222 COVID-19 vaccine. General study points: Most donors were white British, females outnumbered males, and clonal diversity was possibly underestimated.

The TCR sequence derives from an adult who received the AZD1222 COVID-19 vaccine. Sequenced here: peripheral blood, sampled 28 days after the second AZD1222 dose.

CDR3 in DNA: TGTGCCAGCAGCCAAGTGCCAGGACTCAACACCGGGGAGCTGTTTTTT. Its protein is CASSQVPGLNTGELFF. The genes are TRBV3-1 (or the pseudogene TRBV3-2) and TRBJ2-2; perhaps TRBD2 as D (5 bases). The CDR3 runs 16 residues. Trimming shortened V by 1 base and J by 2 bases, and 11 bases separated the two germline ends. Germline assignment: CDR1 LGHDT and CDR2 YNNKEL (reference sequence).